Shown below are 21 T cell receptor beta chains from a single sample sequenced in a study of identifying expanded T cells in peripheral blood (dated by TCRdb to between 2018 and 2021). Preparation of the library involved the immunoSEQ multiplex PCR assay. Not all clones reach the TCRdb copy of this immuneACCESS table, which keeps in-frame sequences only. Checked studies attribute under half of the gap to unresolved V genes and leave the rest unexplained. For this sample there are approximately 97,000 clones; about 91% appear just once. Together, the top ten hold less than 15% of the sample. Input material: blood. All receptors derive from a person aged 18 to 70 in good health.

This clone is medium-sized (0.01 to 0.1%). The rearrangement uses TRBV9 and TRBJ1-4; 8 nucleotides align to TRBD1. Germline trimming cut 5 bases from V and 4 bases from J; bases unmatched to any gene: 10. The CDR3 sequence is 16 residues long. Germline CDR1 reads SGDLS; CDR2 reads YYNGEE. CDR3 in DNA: TGTGCCAGCAGTGGACAGGGTGGGGGGGTTAATGAAAAACTGTTTTTT. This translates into CASSGQGGGVNEKLFF. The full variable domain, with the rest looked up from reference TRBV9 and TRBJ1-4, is DSGVTQTPKHLITATGQRVTLRCSPRSGDLSVYWYQQSLDQGLQFLIQYYNGEERAKGNILERFSAQQFPDLHSELNLSSLELGDSALYFCASSGQGGGVNEKLFFGSGTQLSVL.

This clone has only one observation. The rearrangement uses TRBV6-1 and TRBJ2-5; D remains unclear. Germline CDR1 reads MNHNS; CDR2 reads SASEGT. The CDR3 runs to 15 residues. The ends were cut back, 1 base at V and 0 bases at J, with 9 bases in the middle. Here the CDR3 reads CASSEEMWYQETQYF. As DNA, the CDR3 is TGTGCCAGCAGTGAAGAGATGTGGTACCAAGAGACCCAGTACTTC.

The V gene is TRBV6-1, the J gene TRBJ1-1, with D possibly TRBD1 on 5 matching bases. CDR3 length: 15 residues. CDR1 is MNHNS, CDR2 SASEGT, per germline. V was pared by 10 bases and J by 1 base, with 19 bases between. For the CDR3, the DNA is TGTGCCACTATCGAACCCGGGAGGGGGAACACTGAAGCTTTCTTT. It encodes CATIEPGRGNTEAFF.

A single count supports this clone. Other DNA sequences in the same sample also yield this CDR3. The DNA for the CDR3 is TGTGCCAGCAGTTTTAGGAACTCCTACAATGAGCAGTTCTTC. This translates into CASSFRNSYNEQFF. J is TRBJ2-1 and V is TRBV28; D unresolved. Trimming took 3 bases from V and 0 from J, leaving 6 bases between them. CDR1 is MDHEN, CDR2 SYDVKM, per germline. The CDR3 length is 14 residues.

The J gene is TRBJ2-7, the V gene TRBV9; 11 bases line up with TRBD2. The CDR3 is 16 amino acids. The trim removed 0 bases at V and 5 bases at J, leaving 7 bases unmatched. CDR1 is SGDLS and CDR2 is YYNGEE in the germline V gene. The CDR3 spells CASSVGLAGGLDEQYF. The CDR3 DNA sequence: TGTGCCAGCAGCGTAGGGCTAGCGGGAGGTCTGGACGAGCAGTACTTC.

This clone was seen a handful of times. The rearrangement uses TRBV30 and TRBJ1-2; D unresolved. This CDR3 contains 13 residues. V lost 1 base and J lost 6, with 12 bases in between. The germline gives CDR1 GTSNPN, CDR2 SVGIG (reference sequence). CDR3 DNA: TGTGCCTGGAGTGCACTGACGTCCAATGGCTACACCTTC. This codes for CAWSALTSNGYTF.

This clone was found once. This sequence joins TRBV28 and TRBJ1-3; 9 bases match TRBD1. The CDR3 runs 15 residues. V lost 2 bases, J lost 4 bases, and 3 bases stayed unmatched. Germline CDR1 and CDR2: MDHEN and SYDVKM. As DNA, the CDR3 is TGTGCCAGCAGTTTAGAACAGGGGGCCGGAAACACCATATATTTT. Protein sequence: CASSLEQGAGNTIYF.

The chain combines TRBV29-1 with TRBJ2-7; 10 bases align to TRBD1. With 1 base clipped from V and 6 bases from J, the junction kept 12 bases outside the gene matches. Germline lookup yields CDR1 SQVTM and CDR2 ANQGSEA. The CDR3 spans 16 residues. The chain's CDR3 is CSVEGEMRTGGLEQYF. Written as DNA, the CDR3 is TGCAGCGTTGAAGGGGAAATGAGGACAGGGGGTCTCGAGCAGTACTTC.

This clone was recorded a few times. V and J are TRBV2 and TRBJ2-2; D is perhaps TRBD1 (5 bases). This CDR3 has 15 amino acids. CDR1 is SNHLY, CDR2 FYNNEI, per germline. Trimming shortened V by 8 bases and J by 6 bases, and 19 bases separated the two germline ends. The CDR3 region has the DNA TGTGCCAGCCTGACAGCACCCGGAGTCGCCGGGGAGCTGTTTTTT. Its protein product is CASLTAPGVAGELFF.

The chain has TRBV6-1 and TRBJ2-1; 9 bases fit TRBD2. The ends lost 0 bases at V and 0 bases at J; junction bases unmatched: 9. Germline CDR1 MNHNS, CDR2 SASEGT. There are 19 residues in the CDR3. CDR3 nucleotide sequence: TGTGCCAGCAGTGAAGCATCTTATAGCGGGAGAGGCTCCTACAATGAGCAGTTCTTC. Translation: CASSEASYSGRGSYNEQFF.

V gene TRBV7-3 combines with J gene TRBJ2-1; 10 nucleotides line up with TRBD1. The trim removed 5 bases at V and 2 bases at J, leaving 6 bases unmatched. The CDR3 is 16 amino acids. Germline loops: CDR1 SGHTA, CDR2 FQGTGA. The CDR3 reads CASSLRQGATYNEQFF. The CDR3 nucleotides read TGTGCCAGCAGCCTGAGACAGGGGGCTACCTACAATGAGCAGTTCTTC.

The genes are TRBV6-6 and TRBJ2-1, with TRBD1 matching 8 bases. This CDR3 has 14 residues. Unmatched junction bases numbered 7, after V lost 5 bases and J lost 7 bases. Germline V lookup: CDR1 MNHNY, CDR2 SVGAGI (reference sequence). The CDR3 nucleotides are TGTGCCAGCAGTCCCTGGACAGGGTTAAATGAGCAGTTCTTC. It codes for CASSPWTGLNEQFF.

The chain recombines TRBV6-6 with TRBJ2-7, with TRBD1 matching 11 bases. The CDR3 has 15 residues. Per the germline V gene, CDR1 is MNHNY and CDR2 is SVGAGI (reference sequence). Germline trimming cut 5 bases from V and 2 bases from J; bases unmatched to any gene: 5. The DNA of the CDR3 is TGTGCCAGCAGTAACCCGGGACAGGGGGCCTACGAGCAGTACTTC. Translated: CASSNPGQGAYEQYF.

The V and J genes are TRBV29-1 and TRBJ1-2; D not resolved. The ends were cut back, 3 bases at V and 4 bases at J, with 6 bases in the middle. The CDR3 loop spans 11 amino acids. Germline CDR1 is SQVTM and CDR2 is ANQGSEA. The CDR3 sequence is CSVDTIYGYTF. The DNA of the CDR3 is TGCAGCGTTGACACAATCTATGGCTACACCTTC.

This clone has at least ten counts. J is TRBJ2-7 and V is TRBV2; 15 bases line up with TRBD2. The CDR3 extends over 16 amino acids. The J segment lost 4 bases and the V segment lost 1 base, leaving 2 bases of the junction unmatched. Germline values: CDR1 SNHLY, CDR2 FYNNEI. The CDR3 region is CASSEEGTSGRYEQYF. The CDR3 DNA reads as TGTGCCAGCAGTGAAGAGGGGACTAGCGGGAGGTACGAGCAGTACTTC.

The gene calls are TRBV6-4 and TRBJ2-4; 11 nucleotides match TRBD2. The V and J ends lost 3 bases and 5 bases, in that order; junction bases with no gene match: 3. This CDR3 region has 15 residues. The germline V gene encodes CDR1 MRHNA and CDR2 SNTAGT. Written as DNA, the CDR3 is TGTGCCAGCAGTGAATCGACTAGCGGGGAAAACATTCAGTACTTC. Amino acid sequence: CASSESTSGENIQYF.

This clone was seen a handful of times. This CDR3 reads CASRMDALHF. The CDR3 coding sequence is TGTGCCAGCCGAATGGACGCCTTACATTTT. The genes are TRBV2 and TRBJ1-5; D is undetermined. V was shortened by 8 bases and J by 16 bases, with 15 bases between the two germline ends. In germline, CDR1 is SNHLY, CDR2 FYNNEI. The CDR3 extends over 10 amino acids.

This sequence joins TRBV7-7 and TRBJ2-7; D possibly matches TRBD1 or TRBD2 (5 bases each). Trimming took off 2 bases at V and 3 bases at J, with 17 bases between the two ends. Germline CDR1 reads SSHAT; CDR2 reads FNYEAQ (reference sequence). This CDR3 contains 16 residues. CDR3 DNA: TGTGCCAGCAGCTTACCCGGGACCTCTAAATTCTACGAGCAGTACTTC. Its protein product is CASSLPGTSKFYEQYF.

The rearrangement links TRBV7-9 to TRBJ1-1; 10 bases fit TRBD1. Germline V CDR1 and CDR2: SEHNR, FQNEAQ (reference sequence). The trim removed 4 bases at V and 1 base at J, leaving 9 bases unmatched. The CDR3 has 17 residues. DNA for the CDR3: TGTGCCAGCAGCTCACCGGGACAGGGGACCTCGAACACTGAAGCTTTCTTT. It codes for CASSSPGQGTSNTEAFF.

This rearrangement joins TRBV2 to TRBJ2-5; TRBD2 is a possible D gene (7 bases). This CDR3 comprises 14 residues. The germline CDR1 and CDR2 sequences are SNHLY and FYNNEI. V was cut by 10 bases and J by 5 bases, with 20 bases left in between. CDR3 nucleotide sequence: TGTGCCACCCATCCCAGGGGAGGGATGGAGACCCAGTACTTC. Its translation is CATHPRGGMETQYF.

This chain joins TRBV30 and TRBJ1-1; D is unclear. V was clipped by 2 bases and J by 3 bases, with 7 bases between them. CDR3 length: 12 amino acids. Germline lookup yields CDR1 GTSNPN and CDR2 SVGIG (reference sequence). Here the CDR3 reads CAWSIDHTEAFF. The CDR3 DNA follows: TGTGCCTGGAGTATCGATCACACTGAAGCTTTCTTT.